The rows below give T cell receptor beta chains drawn from one sample of a study of blood T cell repertoires in COVID-19. Method: immunoSEQ multiplex PCR; TCRdb's copy keeps in-frame clones and lacks some. The repertoire consists of over 300,000 clones, with 90% occurring once and the leading ten covering about 6.8%. Input material: peripheral blood. The receptor set was obtained from a man aged 18 to 29 with active or convalescent COVID-19. Both conserved end residues are part of each CDR3. The D gene is left open where the match is weak.

j_call,v_call,cdr3_length,d_call,cdr3_nt,cdr3_aa
TRBJ2-3,TRBV30,16,TRBD2,TGTGCCTATGACCCGGGACTAGCGGGGTTCACAGATACGCAGTATTTT,CAYDPGLAGFTDTQYF
TRBJ1-6,TRBV19,16,NA,TGTGCCAGTACCCCCCACGTGGCAGGGTCGGTTCTACCCCTCCACTTT,CASTPHVAGSVLPLHF
TRBJ1-1,TRBV6-2/TRBV6-3,12,NA,TGTGCCAGCAGTCTTATGAACACTGAAGCTTTCTTT,CASSLMNTEAFF
TRBJ2-7,TRBV11-2,16,NA,TGTGCCAGCAGCCAGCCGGGACACAAAATGGGCCACGAGCAGTACTTC,CASSQPGHKMGHEQYF
TRBJ2-1,TRBV28,11,NA,TGTGCCAGCAGTTTGTTGAGTGAGCAGTTCTTC,CASSLLSEQFF
TRBJ1-2,TRBV27,13,TRBD1,TGTGCCAGCAAACAGACAGGGCCCTATGGCTACACCTTC,CASKQTGPYGYTF
TRBJ2-1,TRBV6-1,15,TRBD2,TGTGCCAGCAGTGACGGACTAGCGGGGTTAAGGGAGCAGTTCTTC,CASSDGLAGLREQFF
TRBJ2-7,TRBV4-1,14,NA,TGCGCCAGCAGCCAATTTGCACCTACCTACGAGCAGTACTTC,CASSQFAPTYEQYF
TRBJ2-7,TRBV9,16,TRBD1,TGTGCCAGCAGCGTAGGGGACAGGGTATCGGGCTACGAGCAGTACTTC,CASSVGDRVSGYEQYF
TRBJ1-4,TRBV6-5,14,TRBD1,TGTGCCAGCGAAAGGGGGCAGGGTAATGAAAAACTGTTTTTT,CASERGQGNEKLFF
TRBJ1-6,TRBV28,15,NA,TGTGCCAGCCTCCGAGGAGGAACCTATAATTCACCCCTCCACTTT,CASLRGGTYNSPLHF
TRBJ1-4,TRBV9,15,NA,TGTGCCAGCAGCGTAGGGTCCAACTATAATGAAAAACTGTTTTTT,CASSVGSNYNEKLFF
TRBJ1-5,TRBV20-1,15,NA,TGCAGTGCTAGTAAGTTCCTTGGACTCAATCAGCCCCAGCATTTT,CSASKFLGLNQPQHF
TRBJ2-3,TRBV4-3,18,TRBD2,TGCGCCAGCAGCCAAAAGATCGCAGTAGCGGGGGGCACAGATACGCAGTATTTT,CASSQKIAVAGGTDTQYF
TRBJ2-1,TRBV5-5,17,NA,TGTGCCAGCAGCTCCTACCCGACAGGCCTTTTGGACAATGAGCAGTTCTTC,CASSSYPTGLLDNEQFF
TRBJ2-2,TRBV24-1,19,TRBD1,TGTGCCACCAGTGGCTGGACAGGGGAAGTTCGGCCGGGCACCGGGGAGCTGTTTTTT,CATSGWTGEVRPGTGELFF